This entry lists 30 T cell receptor beta chains sequenced from one sample in a study of OX40 agonist ivuxolimab in advanced cancers. The method was immunoSEQ multiplex PCR; TCRdb's version includes in-frame clones alone and lacks a portion of them. The repertoire holds 20,000 to 25,000 clones, with approximately 85% as singletons. The sequenced sample was CD4+ or CD8+ T cells sorted from blood, obtained in a trial of the OX40 agonist ivuxolimab. Receptors originate from an adult with an advanced solid tumor such as melanoma, head and neck, liver or kidney cancer.

The rearrangement uses TRBV19 and TRBJ1-5, with D possibly TRBD1 on 6 matching bases. Germline loops: CDR1 LNHDA, CDR2 SQIVND (reference sequence). V lost 10 bases, J lost 2 bases, and 18 bases lay in between. CDR3 length: 15 amino acids. The CDR3 here is CATNTGGQGNQPQHF. The CDR3 DNA reads as TGTGCCACTAACACCGGGGGGCAGGGCAATCAGCCCCAGCATTTT.

The rearrangement uses TRBV2 and TRBJ2-5; TRBD2 agrees at 7 bases. Germline V gene lookup returns CDR1 SNHLY and CDR2 FYNNEI. V lost 8 bases to trimming and J lost 4 bases; unmatched junction nucleotides: 16. This CDR3 region has 16 residues. The DNA of the CDR3 is TGTGCCAGCGTTTTCGGGGCTCCAGCGGGACGAGAGACCCAGTACTTC. This sequence encodes CASVFGAPAGRETQYF.

With respect to this clone: Other DNA sequences in this sample translate to the same CDR3. The chain couples TRBV19 to TRBJ2-2, with 8 positions matching TRBD1. V was clipped by 7 bases and J by 9 bases; unmatched bases: 7. The CDR3 is made up of 13 amino acids. Per the germline V gene, CDR1 is LNHDA and CDR2 is SQIVND (reference sequence). The CDR3 DNA sequence: TGTGCCAGTAAGGGGCAGGGGGCCCGGGAGCTGTTTTTT. Translating it yields CASKGQGARELFF.

The chain couples TRBV19 to TRBJ2-7; TRBD1 matches at 8 bases. The CDR3 is made up of 14 amino acids. CDR1 is LNHDA and CDR2 is SQIVND in the germline V gene (reference sequence). V lost 3 bases to trimming and J lost 5 bases; unmatched junction nucleotides: 6. DNA of the CDR3: TGTGCCAGTAGTATCCAGACAGGGGCCCACGAGCAGTACTTC. It is translated as CASSIQTGAHEQYF.

The CDR3 protein is CASSKGWTEAFF. CDR3 nucleotide sequence: TGTGCCAGTAGTAAGGGGTGGACTGAAGCTTTCTTT. The V and J genes are TRBV19 and TRBJ1-1; weak D call: TRBD1 (5 bases). The germline V and J ends were trimmed by 4 bases and 5 bases, with 8 bases remaining between them. CDR3 length: 12 residues. Germline lookup yields CDR1 LNHDA and CDR2 SQIVND (reference sequence).

This clone was picked up a small number of times. The chain combines TRBV10-3 with TRBJ1-2; weak D call: TRBD1 (5 bases). The germline V gene has CDR1 ENHRY and CDR2 SYGVKD. This CDR3 comprises 14 residues. Trimming removed 10 bases from V and 1 base from J, with 16 bases in between. CDR3 DNA sequence: TGTGCCACCGTAGGGACGGACCTTAACTATGGCTACACCTTC. Translating gives CATVGTDLNYGYTF.

The J gene is TRBJ1-1, the V gene TRBV11-2; D is unresolved. The germline V gene encodes CDR1 SGHAT and CDR2 FQNNGV. The germline V and J ends were trimmed by 0 bases and 0 bases, with 11 bases remaining between them. The length of the CDR3 is 16 residues. The CDR3 DNA follows: TGTGCCAGCAGCTTAGATAGGGCAACTATGAACACTGAAGCTTTCTTT. It is translated as CASSLDRATMNTEAFF.

The rearrangement links TRBV30 to TRBJ1-6, with D unresolved. Trimming shortened V by 3 bases and J by 3 bases, and 12 bases separated the two germline ends. Germline CDR1 GTSNPN, CDR2 SVGIG (reference sequence). This CDR3 spans 15 amino acids. CDR3 sequence (DNA): TGTGCCTGGAGCCCCAGACTGGTCTATAATTCACCCCTCCACTTT. It codes for CAWSPRLVYNSPLHF.

The genes are TRBV7-9 and TRBJ1-2; D gene uncertain. Germline V gene data show CDR1 as SEHNR and CDR2 as FQNEAQ (reference sequence). Trimming took off 3 bases at V and 2 bases at J, with 7 bases between the two ends. The CDR3 spans 13 residues. This chain's CDR3 is CASSFGLNYGYTF. DNA for the CDR3: TGTGCCAGCAGCTTTGGCCTGAACTATGGCTACACCTTC.

The chain couples TRBV19 to TRBJ1-2; maybe TRBD1 (6 bases). This CDR3 comprises 15 residues. The germline V gene encodes CDR1 LNHDA and CDR2 SQIVND (reference sequence). The V end lost 5 bases, the J end lost 1 base, and 14 bases lay between the germline ends. In nucleotides, the CDR3 is TGTGCCAGTAGTGAGCGACAGGCCCGTAACTATGGCTACACCTTC. Protein sequence: CASSERQARNYGYTF.

The V and J genes are TRBV5-8 and TRBJ2-7, with TRBD2 matching 10 bases. The CDR3 is 14 amino acids. With V trimmed by 1 base and J by 2 bases, 0 bases remained unmatched. The germline V gene encodes CDR1 SGHTS and CDR2 YDEGEE. The CDR3, as DNA: TGTGCCAGCAGCTTGCTAGCGGGGGCCTACGAGCAGTACTTC. This translates into CASSLLAGAYEQYF.

Only one count was recorded for this clone. One junction end disagrees with the germline gene, perhaps due to a read error. The chain uses TRBV19 and TRBJ2-1; 7 nucleotides line up with TRBD2. The CDR3 consists of 16 residues. Looked up from germline, CDR1 is LNHDA and CDR2 is SQIVND (reference sequence). This chain's CDR3 is CASSNPLIAGYSEQFF. The CDR3 DNA sequence: TGTGCCAGTAGTAACCCCTTGATAGCGGGTTACAGTGAGCAGTTCTTC.

This clone was found a few times. This chain uses TRBV7-9 with TRBJ1-2; tentative D call: TRBD1 (5 bases). The CDR3 contains 15 residues. V was cut by 5 bases and J by 3 bases, with 16 bases left in between. Germline V CDR1 and CDR2: SEHNR, FQNEAQ (reference sequence). This CDR3 reads CASSPGPASDYGYTF. In DNA form, the CDR3 reads TGTGCCAGCAGCCCGGGACCGGCCTCTGACTATGGCTACACCTTC.

The chain has TRBV7-8 and TRBJ2-7; 7 bases map to TRBD1. The CDR3 loop spans 15 amino acids. Germline V gene sequence: CDR1 SGHVS, CDR2 FQNEAQ. V was clipped by 5 bases and J by 3 bases; unmatched bases: 10. Here the CDR3 reads CASSPGEGALYEQYF. DNA of the CDR3: TGTGCCAGCAGCCCCGGTGAGGGGGCGCTCTACGAGCAGTACTTC. Full variable domain (outside the CDR3, taken from reference TRBV7-8 and TRBJ2-7): GAGVSQSPRYKVAKRGQDVALRCDPISGHVSLFWYQQALGQGPEFLTYFQNEAQLDKSGLPSDRFFAERPEGSVSTLKIQRTQQEDSAVYLCASSPGEGALYEQYFGPGTRLTVT.

The V and J genes are TRBV9 and TRBJ2-1; 11 nucleotides match TRBD1. After removal of 4 bases from V and 9 bases from J, the junction contained 12 bases not matched to a gene. The germline gives CDR1 SGDLS, CDR2 YYNGEE. The CDR3 spans 16 residues. This CDR3 is CASSPSSRTGGSEQFF. As DNA, the CDR3 is TGTGCCAGCAGCCCCTCTAGCCGGACAGGGGGCAGTGAGCAGTTCTTC.

V usage is TRBV9 and J usage is TRBJ2-7; 9 positions agree with TRBD2. This CDR3 has 15 amino acids. CDR1 is SGDLS, CDR2 YYNGEE, per germline. Trimming removed 0 bases from V and 3 bases from J; junction bases left unmatched: 4. The chain's CDR3 is CASSVGGGRGYEQYF. The CDR3 DNA reads as TGTGCCAGCAGCGTAGGGGGCGGGAGGGGCTACGAGCAGTACTTC.

The V gene is TRBV5-8, the J gene TRBJ1-2; D is ambiguous. The CDR3 sequence is 14 residues long. The V and J ends lost 0 bases and 4 bases respectively, with 10 bases between them. CDR1 and CDR2 from the germline V gene are SGHTS and YDEGEE. Here the CDR3 DNA reads TGTGCCAGCAGCTTGGGGGCGCGGGGCTATGGCTACACCTTC. This sequence encodes CASSLGARGYGYTF.

The sample holds a few counts of this clone. This rearrangement joins TRBV9 to TRBJ2-7; 7 bases are a match to TRBD1. This CDR3 is built from 14 residues. Germline V gives CDR1 SGDLS, CDR2 YYNGEE. Trimming removed 3 bases from V and 2 bases from J; junction bases left unmatched: 5. CDR3 bases: TGTGCCAGCAGCGGGGGACAGAACGCCTACGAGCAGTACTTC. Amino acids: CASSGGQNAYEQYF.

This chain joins TRBV9 and TRBJ2-2; D unresolved. The ends were cut back, 6 bases at V and 5 bases at J, with 11 bases in the middle. This CDR3 comprises 13 residues. Germline V gene sequence: CDR1 SGDLS, CDR2 YYNGEE. This CDR3 reads CASTPLGTGELFF. The CDR3 DNA is TGTGCCAGCACCCCCCTGGGGACCGGGGAGCTGTTTTTT.

The rearrangement uses TRBV15 and TRBJ2-1, with D possibly being TRBD2 (6 bases). Per germline, CDR1 LNHNV and CDR2 YYDKDF (reference sequence). The CDR3 is made up of 14 amino acids. V gave up 11 bases and J gave up 4 bases, with 18 bases separating them. CDR3 DNA sequence: TGTGCCTCCTCGCCAGGCGGGGAGTACAATGAGCAGTTCTTC. Its protein product is CASSPGGEYNEQFF.

The genes are TRBV4-1 and TRBJ2-5, with 8 nucleotides matching TRBD2. CDR3 size: 14 residues. The V gene's germline CDR1 is MGHRA and CDR2 YSYEKL. Unmatched junction bases numbered 2, after V lost 0 bases and J lost 5 bases. The CDR3 sequence is CASSQESSGETQYF. CDR3 DNA sequence: TGCGCCAGCAGCCAAGAGTCTAGCGGGGAGACCCAGTACTTC.

This clone was counted once. The rearrangement links TRBV6-4 to TRBJ2-7, with 13 bases fitting TRBD2. V trimming: 5 bases; J trimming: 4 bases; junction bases outside the gene matches: 2. There are 14 residues in the CDR3. The germline gives CDR1 MRHNA, CDR2 SNTAGT. In DNA, the CDR3 is TGTGCCAGCAGTCAACTAGCGGGGGGGTACGAGCAGTACTTC. Amino acid sequence: CASSQLAGGYEQYF.

This rearrangement joins TRBV7-2 to TRBJ1-3; no firm D call. Per the germline V gene, CDR1 is SGHTA and CDR2 is FQGNSA. There are 14 residues in the CDR3. Trimming cost V 1 base and J 4 bases, with 8 bases left between them. The CDR3 sequence: CASSLVGSGNTIYF. DNA for the CDR3: TGTGCCAGCAGCTTAGTGGGGTCCGGAAACACCATATATTTT.

The CDR3 nucleotides are TGTGCCAGCAGCGCACAAGAGACCCAGTACTTC. Its protein product is CASSAQETQYF. The chain is built from TRBV7-2 and TRBJ2-5; D not certain. Germline loops: CDR1 SGHTA, CDR2 FQGNSA. V lost 5 bases to trimming and J lost 2 bases, with 3 bases between them. The CDR3 has 11 amino acids.

The chain carries TRBV7-2 and TRBJ1-1; D gene uncertain. The CDR3 has 11 amino acids. Germline CDR1 is SGHTA and CDR2 is FQGNSA. Trimming pared 6 bases from V and 3 bases from J, leaving 5 bases between. Here the CDR3 reads CASRDYTEAFF. The CDR3 bases are TGTGCCAGCAGGGACTACACTGAAGCTTTCTTT. Combining the CDR3 with reference TRBV7-2 and TRBJ1-1 gives the whole variable domain GAGVSQSPSNKVTEKGKDVELRCDPISGHTALYWYRQSLGQGLEFLIYFQGNSAPDKSGLPSDRFSAERTGGSVSTLTIQRTQQEDSAVYLCASRDYTEAFFGQGTRLTVV.

CDR3 protein: CASSPYGLMNTEAFF. CDR3 nucleotide sequence: TGTGCCAGCAGCCCGTATGGCCTCATGAACACTGAAGCTTTCTTT. The V call is TRBV5-7, the J call TRBJ1-1; unclear D gene. TRBV5-7 is an ORF; its function is uncertain. V was cut by 4 bases and J by 0 bases, with 13 bases left in between. The CDR3 consists of 15 residues.

The chain joins TRBV10-3 to TRBJ1-1; D possibly corresponds to TRBD1 (6 bases). The CDR3 runs 11 residues. Germline V gene data show CDR1 as ENHRY and CDR2 as SYGVKD. V lost 6 bases to trimming and J lost 7 bases, with 9 bases between them. CDR3 protein: CAIRSTGEAFF. The CDR3 coding sequence is TGTGCCATCAGGTCGACAGGTGAAGCTTTCTTT.

This sequence joins TRBV5-6 and TRBJ2-3; 10 bases are shared with TRBD2. Germline CDR1 is SGHDT and CDR2 is YYEEEE. Trimming took 7 bases from V and 3 from J; bases not matched to a gene: 5. The CDR3 is 14 amino acids. CDR3 bases: TGTGCCAGCGATAGCGGGGGGTTAACAGATACGCAGTATTTT. As protein: CASDSGGLTDTQYF.

For this clone: Sequence at one end of the junction differs from germline and may be a read error. The chain couples TRBV27 to TRBJ2-7, with D tentatively TRBD1 (5 bases). The CDR3 loop spans 15 amino acids. Germline V gene data show CDR1 as MNHEY and CDR2 as SMNVEV (reference sequence). CDR3 amino acids: CASSLSVDTAYGQYF. Written as DNA, the CDR3 is TGTGCCAGCAGTTTATCGGTGGACACAGCCTACGGGCAGTACTTC.

The genes are TRBV6-6 and TRBJ2-7; TRBD2 might be the D (6 bases). Per germline, CDR1 MNHNY and CDR2 SVGAGI (reference sequence). V lost 2 bases to trimming and J lost 2 bases, with 13 bases between them. The CDR3 is made up of 15 amino acids. CDR3 loop: CASSYPEGLPYEQYF. The CDR3 bases are TGTGCCAGCAGTTACCCGGAGGGGTTACCCTACGAGCAGTACTTC.